Following are 5 T cell receptor beta chains from one sample sequenced in a study of PD-L1 blockade in urothelial cancer. Only in-frame clones appear in the TCRdb table, and some are missing; sequencing was by immunoSEQ multiplex PCR. The table records around 45,000 clones, more than 75% of them present only once. The sequencing used PBMCs, collected around atezolizumab (anti-PD-L1) treatment. Source of these receptors: an older woman with urothelial cancer.

The chain is built from TRBV7-8 and TRBJ1-6, with 7 bases lining up with TRBD1. The V segment lost 5 bases and the J segment 9 bases; nucleotides outside the gene matches: 4. CDR3 length: 13 residues. Per the germline V gene, CDR1 is SGHVS and CDR2 is FQNEAQ. In nucleotides, the CDR3 is TGTGCCAGCAGCCCGGGACAGATTTCACCCCTCCACTTT. Its protein product is CASSPGQISPLHF.

V is TRBV4-3 and J is TRBJ2-1, with TRBD1 identical over 11 bases. Germline V gene sequence: CDR1 LGHNA, CDR2 YSLEER. The CDR3 contains 16 residues. J gave up 4 bases and V 0 bases, and 2 bases lay outside the gene matches. DNA for the CDR3: TGCGCCAGCAGCCAAGATGGGACAGGGGGTTACAATGAGCAGTTCTTC. Encoded protein: CASSQDGTGGYNEQFF.

The rearrangement uses TRBV6-5 and TRBJ2-4; D uncertain. CDR1 MNHEY and CDR2 SVGAGI come from the germline V gene. Trimming took 0 bases from V and 5 from J, leaving 8 bases between them. This CDR3 has 14 amino acids. The CDR3 DNA reads as TGTGCCAGCAGTTACTCCCCCGCGGAAAACATTCAGTACTTC. Translated: CASSYSPAENIQYF.

The CDR3 loop reads CASRQGVAKNIQYF. As DNA, the CDR3 is TGTGCCAGCAGGCAGGGGGTAGCCAAAAACATTCAGTACTTC. The chain employs TRBV6-4 and TRBJ2-4; TRBD1 aligns across 7 bases. V lost 6 bases, J lost 0 bases, and 2 bases stayed unmatched. The CDR3 extends over 14 amino acids. The germline V gene has CDR1 MRHNA and CDR2 SNTAGT.

In its sample, this clone was seen once. J is TRBJ1-2 and V is TRBV25-1; 7 nucleotides agree with TRBD1. Germline CDR1 is MGHDK and CDR2 is SYGVNS. Unmatched junction bases numbered 4, after V lost 4 bases and J lost 5 bases. CDR3 length equals 13 residues. CDR3 protein: CASSAPGGYGYTF. Written as DNA, the CDR3 is TGTGCCAGCAGTGCCCCAGGGGGTTATGGCTACACCTTC.